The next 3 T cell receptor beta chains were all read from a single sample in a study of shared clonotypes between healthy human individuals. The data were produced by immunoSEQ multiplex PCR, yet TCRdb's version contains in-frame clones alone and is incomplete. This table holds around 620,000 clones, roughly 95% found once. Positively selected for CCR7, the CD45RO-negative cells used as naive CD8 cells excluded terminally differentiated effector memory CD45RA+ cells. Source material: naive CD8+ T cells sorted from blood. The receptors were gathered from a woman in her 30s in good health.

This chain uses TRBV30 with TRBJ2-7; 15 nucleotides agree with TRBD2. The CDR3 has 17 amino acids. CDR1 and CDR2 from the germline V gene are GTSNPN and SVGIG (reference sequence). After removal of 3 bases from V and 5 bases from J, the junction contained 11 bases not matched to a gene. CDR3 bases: TGTGCCTGGAGGGGGCCGGGACTAGCGGGAGGATTCCACGAGCAGTACTTC. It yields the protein CAWRGPGLAGGFHEQYF.

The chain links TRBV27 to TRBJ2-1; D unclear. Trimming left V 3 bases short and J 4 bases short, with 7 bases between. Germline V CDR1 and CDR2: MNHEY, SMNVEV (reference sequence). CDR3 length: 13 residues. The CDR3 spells CASSFGIYNEQFF. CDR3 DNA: TGTGCCAGCAGTTTTGGCATTTACAATGAGCAGTTCTTC.

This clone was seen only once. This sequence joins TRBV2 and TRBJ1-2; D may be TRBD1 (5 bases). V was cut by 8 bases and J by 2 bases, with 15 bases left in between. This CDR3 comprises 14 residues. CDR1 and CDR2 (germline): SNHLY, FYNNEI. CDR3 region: CASLRAIANYGYTF. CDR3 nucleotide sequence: TGTGCCAGCCTCAGGGCCATCGCCAACTATGGCTACACCTTC. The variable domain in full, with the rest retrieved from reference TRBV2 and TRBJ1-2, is EPEVTQTPSHQVTQMGQEVILRCVPISNHLYFYWYRQILGQKVEFLVSFYNNEISEKSEIFDDQFSVERPDGSNFTLKIRSTKLEDSAMYFCASLRAIANYGYTFGSGTRLTVV.